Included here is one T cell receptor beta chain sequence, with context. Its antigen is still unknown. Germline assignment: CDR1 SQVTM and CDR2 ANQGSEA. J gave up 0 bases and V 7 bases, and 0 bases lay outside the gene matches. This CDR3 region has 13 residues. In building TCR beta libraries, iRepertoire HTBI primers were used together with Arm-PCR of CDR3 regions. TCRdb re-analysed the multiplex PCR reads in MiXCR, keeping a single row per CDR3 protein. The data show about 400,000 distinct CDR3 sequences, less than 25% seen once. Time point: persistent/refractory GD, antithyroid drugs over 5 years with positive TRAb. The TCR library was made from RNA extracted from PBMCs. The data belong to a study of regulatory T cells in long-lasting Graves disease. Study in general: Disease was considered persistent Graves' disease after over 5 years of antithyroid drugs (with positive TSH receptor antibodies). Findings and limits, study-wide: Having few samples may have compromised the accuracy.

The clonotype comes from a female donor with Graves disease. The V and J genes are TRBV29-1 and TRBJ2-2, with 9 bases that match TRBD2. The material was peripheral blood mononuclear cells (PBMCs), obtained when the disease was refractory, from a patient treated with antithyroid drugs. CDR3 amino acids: CSGLAANTGELFF. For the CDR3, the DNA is TGCAGCGGACTAGCGGCGAACACCGGGGAGCTGTTTTTT.